This paragraph covers one T cell receptor beta chain sequence. The antigen remains unidentified. The sample originates from a study of Ad26.COV2.S vaccination and SARS-CoV-2 variants. For the study at large: Ad26.COV2.S, an intramuscular injection, was given once or twice 56 days apart. Study conclusions and caveats: Placebo recipients had lower spike-specific TCR breadth than vaccine recipients. Reportedly, after vaccination the spike-specific CD8+ and CD4+ T cell responses displayed substantial breadth.

The CDR3 length is 16 residues. Germline V CDR1 and CDR2: SGHKS, YYEKEE (reference sequence). The V gene end was trimmed by 3 bases and the J gene end by 0 bases; junction bases not matched to a gene: 5. The treatment here: roughly 20 received Ad26.COV2.S at low or high dose, single or two shots; roughly five received placebo; per-sample allocation not given. Specimen acquisition occurred on day 63 following the initial vaccine or placebo injection. Donation was by an adult aged 18-55 years who was in Boston. Here immunoSEQ multiplex PCR was the method, and the copy in TCRdb shows in-frame clones only, minus some. The profile shows some 500,000 clones, approximately 89% of them singletons.

This clonotype originated in a person aged 18 to 65 who received the Ad26.COV2.S COVID-19 vaccine or a placebo. The sequencing used peripheral blood, collected in a trial of Ad26.COV2.S vaccine versus placebo. The V and J genes are TRBV5-5 and TRBJ1-5; 8 nucleotides agree with TRBD1. CDR3 DNA sequence: TGTGCCAGCAGCTCGACAGGGGCCTCTAGCAATCAGCCCCAGCATTTT. The encoded protein is CASSSTGASSNQPQHF.